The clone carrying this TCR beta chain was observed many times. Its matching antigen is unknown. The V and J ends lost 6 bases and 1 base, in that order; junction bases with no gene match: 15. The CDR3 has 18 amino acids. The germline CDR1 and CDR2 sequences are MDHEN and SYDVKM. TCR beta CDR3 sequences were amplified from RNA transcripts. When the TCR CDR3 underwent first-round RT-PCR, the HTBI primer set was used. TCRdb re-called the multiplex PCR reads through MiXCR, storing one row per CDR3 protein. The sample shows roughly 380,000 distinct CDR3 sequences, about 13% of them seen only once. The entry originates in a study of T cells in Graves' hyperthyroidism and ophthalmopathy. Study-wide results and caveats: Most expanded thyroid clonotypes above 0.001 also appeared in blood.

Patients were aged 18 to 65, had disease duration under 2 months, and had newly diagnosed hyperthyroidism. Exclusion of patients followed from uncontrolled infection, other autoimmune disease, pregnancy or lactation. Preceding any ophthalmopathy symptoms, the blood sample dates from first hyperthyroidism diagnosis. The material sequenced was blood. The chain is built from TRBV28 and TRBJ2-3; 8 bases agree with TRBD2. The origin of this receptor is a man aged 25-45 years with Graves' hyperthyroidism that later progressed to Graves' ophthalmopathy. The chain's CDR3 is CASRDPGLVGFGTDTQYF. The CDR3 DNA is TGTGCCAGCAGAGATCCGGGACTAGTTGGTTTTGGCACAGATACGCAGTATTTT.